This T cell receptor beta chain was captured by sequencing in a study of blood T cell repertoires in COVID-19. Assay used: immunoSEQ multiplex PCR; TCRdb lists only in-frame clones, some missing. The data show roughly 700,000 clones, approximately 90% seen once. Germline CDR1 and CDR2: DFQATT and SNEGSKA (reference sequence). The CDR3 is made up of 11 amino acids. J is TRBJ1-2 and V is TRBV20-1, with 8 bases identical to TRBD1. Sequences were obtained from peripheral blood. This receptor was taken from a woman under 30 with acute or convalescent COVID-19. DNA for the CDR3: TGCAGGGCACGGACAGGGAACGGCTACACCTTC. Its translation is CRARTGNGYTF.